The entry below describes one TCR beta chain. The data originate from a study of T cells of healthy individuals. One entry per CDR3 protein results from TCRdb running MiXCR on the 5' RACE reads. Of 53,000 or so distinct CDR3 sequences in the sample, roughly 15% were seen once. Germline CDR1 and CDR2: DFQATT and SNEGSKA (reference sequence). This CDR3 contains 13 residues. Trimming at V came to 6 bases and at J to 4 bases, leaving 4 bases not matched to a gene. The clonotype comes from a human donor in good health. V is TRBV20-1 and J is TRBJ2-5, with 11 positions matching TRBD1. The CDR3 region has the DNA TGCAGTGCCCTGGACAGGGGGCGAGAGACCCAGTACTTC. Amino acids: CSALDRGRETQYF.